Listed here is a single T cell receptor (beta chain). The sample comes from a study of blood T cell repertoires in COVID-19. Study background: Samples came from the United States, Italy and Spain, spanning acute and convalescent COVID-19. PBMCs, B-cell-depleted T cells, or T cells provided the cDNA or gDNA that made up the material.

Per the original methods: Amplified reference gene primers provided the basis for estimating nucleated cell counts. The data were produced by immunoSEQ multiplex PCR, yet TCRdb's version contains in-frame clones alone and is incomplete. V and J calls and clone size are those listed in that table; D and trimming were worked out from the DNA. The table includes about 220,000 clones, about 90% detected once. The germline V and J ends were trimmed by 1 base and 1 base, with 10 bases remaining between them. The CDR3 has 14 amino acids. Germline V lookup: CDR1 GTSNPN, CDR2 SVGIG (reference sequence). This chain links TRBV30 with TRBJ1-1, with a tentative D call TRBD1 (6 bases). This clonotype was sampled from a man in his forties with active or convalescent COVID-19. The sequenced sample consisted of peripheral blood. Here the CDR3 DNA reads TGTGCCTGGAGTGCCCTACAGGGGAACACTGAAGCTTTCTTT. Protein product: CAWSALQGNTEAFF. The whole variable domain, remainder taken from reference TRBV30 and TRBJ1-1, is SQTIHQWPATLVQPVGSPLSLECTVEGTSNPNLYWYRQAAGRGLQLLFYSVGIGQISSEVPQNLSASRPQDRQFILSSKKLLLSDSGFYLCAWSALQGNTEAFFGQGTRLTVV.